The present TCR beta chain was sequenced within a study of radiotherapy plus CTLA-4 blockade in lung cancer. Background on the study: An objective response was seen in 15% to 20% of patients, and disease control in 31%. Study conclusions and caveats: TCR clones of tumor origin grew in blood after radiotherapy plus ipilimumab. How blood T cell clones changed early, along with interferon-beta, reportedly forecast response best.

Ipilimumab CTLA-4 blockade and focal radiation were given to patients with chemo-refractory metastatic non-small-cell lung cancer. The V and J ends lost 3 bases and 0 bases, in that order; junction bases with no gene match: 7. The CDR3 runs to 17 residues. CDR1 MDHEN and CDR2 SYDVKM come from the germline V gene. As for this clone: The antigen remains undetermined.

Assay: immunoSEQ multiplex PCR; the TCRdb copy retains only in-frame clones and omits some. The table lists more than 65,000 clones, roughly 87% of them singletons. The material sequenced was peripheral blood, taken from a patient treated with radiotherapy plus ipilimumab. The rearrangement joins TRBV28 to TRBJ1-1; TRBD1 matches at 10 bases. This receptor was taken from a human donor with non-small cell lung cancer who had stable disease on radiotherapy plus ipilimumab. The CDR3 coding sequence is TGTGCCAGCAGTTTGAAAAGGACAGGGGGTTTGAACACTGAAGCTTTCTTT. Translating gives CASSLKRTGGLNTEAFF.